This is a list of T cell receptor beta chains from one sample in a study of technical replicates of blood from several donors. TCRdb keeps only in-frame clones here, not all; method: immunoSEQ multiplex PCR. Of some 82,000 clones in the sample, around 97% were seen once. Specimen: T cells isolated from PBMCs. The receptors here all came from a human donor in good health. The CDR3 runs from the conserved cysteine through the conserved F or W. D genes are given only for firm matches. Expanded clones get a size class; other rows say once, few or many, or leave the size out.

d_gene	v_gene	j_gene	abundance	CDR3nt	CDR3aa
TRBD2	TRBV10-1	TRBJ2-1	.	TGCGCCAGCAGTGAGTCGGCTAGCGGGGGGGATCACTTCTTC	CASSESASGGDHFF
TRBD1	TRBV7-9	TRBJ1-1	.	TGTGCCAGCAGCTCAAGACAGGGCCCGAACACTGAAGCTTTCTTT	CASSSRQGPNTEAFF
.	TRBV4-1	TRBJ2-1	.	TGCGCCAGCAGCCAAGTATACAGCCCCGACAATGAGCAGTTCTTC	CASSQVYSPDNEQFF
.	TRBV6-4	TRBJ2-3	.	TGTGCCAGCAGTGAAAAACTAGCTAGTCTCACAGATACGCAGTATTTT	CASSEKLASLTDTQYF
TRBD1	TRBV19	TRBJ2-7	.	TGTGCCAGTAGTCCCGGGACAGGGAGAAGCTCCTACGAGCAGTACTTC	CASSPGTGRSSYEQYF
.	TRBV27	TRBJ2-1	.	TGTGCCAGCAGTTTAGTCGGACAGCTCTACAATGAGCAGTTCTTC	CASSLVGQLYNEQFF
.	TRBV9	TRBJ2-1	.	TGTGCCAGCAGCCGAGGACAGATTTACAATGAGCAGTTCTTC	CASSRGQIYNEQFF
.	TRBV4-1	TRBJ2-1	.	TGCGCCAGCAGCCCCGGGGCTGTGAGGGGGGGCTCCTACAATGAGCAGTTCTTC	CASSPGAVRGGSYNEQFF
.	TRBV2	TRBJ2-7	.	TGTGCCAGCAGTGAACGGGTCGGCGCTTCACCCTACGAGCAGTACTTC	CASSERVGASPYEQYF
TRBD1	TRBV30	TRBJ1-2	.	TGTGCCTGGAGGGCCCAGGGGGTCTGGGGCTACACCTTC	CAWRAQGVWGYTF
TRBD1	TRBV7-9	TRBJ1-1	.	TGTGCCAGCAGCTTATTACCCGGGACAGAAAACACTGAAGCTTTCTTT	CASSLLPGTENTEAFF
TRBD1	TRBV18	TRBJ1-1	.	TGTGCCAGCTCACCACCGGGACAGGGGGTCACTTTTTTTAACACTGAAGCTTTCTTT	CASSPPGQGVTFFNTEAFF
TRBD1	TRBV27	TRBJ1-6	.	TGTGCCAGCAGCTACCGGACAGGGCGGAGAGGGTCACCCCTCCACTTT	CASSYRTGRRGSPLHF
.	TRBV27	TRBJ1-2	.	TGTGCCAGCAGTTTGAACGGACAAGTTAACTATGGCTACACCTTC	CASSLNGQVNYGYTF
.	TRBV7-8	TRBJ1-2	.	TGTGCCAGCAGCTTAGACCAGGGGTTTCTGCGGTATGGCTACACCTTC	CASSLDQGFLRYGYTF
.	TRBV7-8	TRBJ2-7	once	TGTGCCAGCAGCTTAGGGGCCGGGAGCGTGGCCTCCTACGAGCAGTACTTC	CASSLGAGSVASYEQYF
TRBD1	TRBV5-1	TRBJ1-4	.	TGCGCCAGCAGCCTACAGGGGCCGGGCCTTAATGAAAAACTGTTTTTT	CASSLQGPGLNEKLFF
TRBD1	TRBV29-1	TRBJ2-3	.	TGCAGCGTTGTATGGGACAGGCGCACAGATACGCAGTATTTT	CSVVWDRRTDTQYF
TRBD1	TRBV6-5	TRBJ2-1	once	TGTGCCAGCAGCCTCGGGACAGGGGTGGGGAATGAGCAGTTCTTC	CASSLGTGVGNEQFF
.	TRBV5-1	TRBJ1-1	.	TGCGCCAGCAGCTTGGCCCCTACAGGGAACACTGAAGCTTTCTTT	CASSLAPTGNTEAFF
.	TRBV5-1	TRBJ2-1	.	TGCGCCAGCAGCTTGACTCGGGCGGGTTACAATGAGCAGTTCTTC	CASSLTRAGYNEQFF
TRBD1	TRBV5-6	TRBJ2-4	once	TGTGCCAGCAGCAGGACAGGGGGCTTGGACATTCAGTACTTC	CASSRTGGLDIQYF
.	TRBV6-4	TRBJ2-2	.	TGTGCCAGCAGTGTGGACTTGAACACCGGGGAGCTGTTTTTT	CASSVDLNTGELFF
TRBD1	TRBV7-9	TRBJ1-1	once	TGTGCCAGCAGCTTATTAACAGGGGCCCCGAACACTGAAGCTTTCTTT	CASSLLTGAPNTEAFF
TRBD1	TRBV2	TRBJ1-4	.	TGTGCCAGCATGGCGTTAGGGGGCCCAACTAATGAAAAACTGTTTTTT	CASMALGGPTNEKLFF
TRBD2	TRBV4-1	TRBJ2-7	.	TGCGCCAGCAGTGGACTAGCGGAGTCCAGCGAGCAGTACTTC	CASSGLAESSEQYF
.	TRBV6-1	TRBJ2-7	once	TGTGCCAGCAGTCCTACAGGGCCCACTTACGAGCAGTACTTC	CASSPTGPTYEQYF
TRBD1	TRBV13	TRBJ1-4	.	TGTGCCAGCAGCCCCTCGACAGGGCCGCCAACTAATGAAAAACTGTTTTTT	CASSPSTGPPTNEKLFF
.	TRBV5-1	TRBJ2-3	.	TGCGCCAGCAGCCTTCCCGAGGGGGCAGATACGCAGTATTTT	CASSLPEGADTQYF
.	TRBV20-1	TRBJ2-5	.	TGCAGTGCTGACTACCAAGAGACCCAGTACTTC	CSADYQETQYF
TRBD1	TRBV7-2	TRBJ1-5	.	TGTGCCAGCAGCCCGATCGGGGGACAGGGGGTGCGGTTT	CASSPIGGQGVRF
TRBD1	TRBV5-1	TRBJ1-1	.	TGCGCCAGCAGCTCCGGGACAGGGCTATTTTTCACCGACACTGAAGCTTTCTTT	CASSSGTGLFFTDTEAFF
TRBD1	TRBV10-1	TRBJ1-1	.	TGCGCCAGCAGTGAGAGGGACAGGGCTAGGACTGAAGCTTTCTTT	CASSERDRARTEAFF
TRBD2	TRBV27	TRBJ2-2	.	TGTGCCAGCGGTCTACTAGCGGGAAACACCGGGGAGCTGTTTTTT	CASGLLAGNTGELFF
.	TRBV4-1	TRBJ1-2	.	TGCGCCAGCAGCCAAGATCAGGGAAACTATGGCTACACCTTC	CASSQDQGNYGYTF
TRBD2	TRBV5-4	TRBJ2-7	.	TGTGCCAGCAGCCGGACTAGCGGACCCGGCTGGCAGTACTTC	CASSRTSGPGWQYF
TRBD2	TRBV6-1	TRBJ2-5	.	TGTGCCAGCAGTGATGCGGGGGTAAGGGAGACCCAGTACTTC	CASSDAGVRETQYF
.	TRBV11-1	TRBJ2-5	.	TGTGCCAGCAGCCATTCAGCTGGAGTATTGAAAGAGACCCAGTACTTC	CASSHSAGVLKETQYF
.	TRBV7-9	TRBJ2-5	.	TGTGCCAGCGGACCGGGGGAGACCCAGTACTTC	CASGPGETQYF
TRBD1	TRBV5-1	TRBJ2-1	.	TGCGCCAGCAGTCTAGACAGGGGGCCCAATGAGCAGTTCTTC	CASSLDRGPNEQFF
.	TRBV6-6	TRBJ2-5	.	TGTGCCAGCACTGCGCAGTCCTGGGGCAGGGAGACCCAGTACTTC	CASTAQSWGRETQYF
.	TRBV2	TRBJ2-7	.	TGTGCCAGCAGTCTACAGGGTAGTGAGCAGTACTTC	CASSLQGSEQYF
TRBD1	TRBV10-3	TRBJ1-2	.	TGTGCCATCAGTGAGCGGGACAGGGGAGCTGGCTACACCTTC	CAISERDRGAGYTF
.	TRBV6-5	TRBJ1-1	.	TGTGCCAGCAGTTACCAGGGCCTGAACACTGAAGCTTTCTTT	CASSYQGLNTEAFF
TRBD1	TRBV2	TRBJ1-5	once	TGTGCCAGCAGCCTAGACAGGGGTAGCAATCAGCCCCAGCATTTT	CASSLDRGSNQPQHF
TRBD1	TRBV5-1	TRBJ2-1	.	TGCGCCAGCAGCTTGGCGGGACAGGCGACGGTTCGGTCCTACAATGAGCAGTTCTTC	CASSLAGQATVRSYNEQFF
TRBD2	TRBV2	TRBJ2-1	.	TGTGCCAGCGGACTAGCGGGCAAAAATGAGCAGTTCTTC	CASGLAGKNEQFF
TRBD1	TRBV15	TRBJ1-3	once	TGTGCCACCAGCGGTCCGGGACAGTCATTCGGAAACACCATATATTTT	CATSGPGQSFGNTIYF
.	TRBV13	TRBJ2-7	.	TGTGCCAGCAGCTTAGGACGGGGAGACTACGAGCAGTACTTC	CASSLGRGDYEQYF
TRBD1	TRBV5-1	TRBJ2-7	.	TGCGCCAGCAGCCCTGGACAGGGGAAATTCTACGAGCAGTACTTC	CASSPGQGKFYEQYF
TRBD1	TRBV5-4	TRBJ1-6	.	TGTGCCAGCAGCTCCGGGACAGGGGTATCACCCCTCCACTTT	CASSSGTGVSPLHF
TRBD2	TRBV10-3	TRBJ2-2	.	TGTGCCATCAGTGGTAGCGGGGGAACATTTAACACCGGGGAGCTGTTTTTT	CAISGSGGTFNTGELFF
.	TRBV6-5	TRBJ2-7	.	TGTGCCAGCAGCCACGACAAGGGGATCTACGAGCAGTACTTC	CASSHDKGIYEQYF